Below, 10 T cell receptor beta chains from the same sample are listed, as sequenced in a study of shared clonotypes between healthy human individuals. Assay used: immunoSEQ multiplex PCR; TCRdb lists only in-frame clones, some missing. Here the sample spans 2 million to 2.5 million clones, nearly 97% being singletons. Input material: naive CD4+ T cells sorted from blood. Subset here: CD45RA+ positively selected. Receptors originate from a man between 18 and 35 years old in good health.

J is TRBJ1-4 and V is TRBV10-2; a weak D match, TRBD1 (5 bases). Germline values: CDR1 WSHSY, CDR2 SAAADI. The CDR3 has 15 residues. The germline V and J ends were trimmed by 3 bases and 3 bases, with 11 bases remaining between them. CDR3 coding DNA: TGCGCCAGCAGTGACACAGGTAGAGCTAATGAAAAACTGTTTTTT. This encodes CASSDTGRANEKLFF.

The V and J genes are TRBV6-6 and TRBJ2-5; D ambiguous. Germline loops: CDR1 MNHNY, CDR2 SVGAGI (reference sequence). The CDR3 runs 14 residues. V gave up 6 bases and J gave up 5 bases, with 16 bases separating them. CDR3: CASSQFQQGETQYF. The CDR3 DNA sequence: TGTGCCAGCAGCCAGTTCCAGCAAGGGGAGACCCAGTACTTC.

This CDR3 reads CASSLHGGRAKNEQFF. CDR3 nucleotide sequence: TGTGCCAGCAGTCTTCACGGCGGGAGGGCCAAGAATGAGCAGTTCTTC. The genes are TRBV25-1 and TRBJ2-1; 9 bases line up with TRBD2. The junction had 12 bases not matched to a gene; V was cut back by 5 bases and J by 7 bases. The CDR3 is 16 amino acids. Germline V gives CDR1 MGHDK, CDR2 SYGVNS. Combining the CDR3 with reference TRBV25-1 and TRBJ2-1 gives the whole variable domain EADIYQTPRYLVIGTGKKITLECSQTMGHDKMYWYQQDPGMELHLIHYSYGVNSTEKGDLSSESTVSRIRTEHFPLTLESARPSHTSQYLCASSLHGGRAKNEQFFGPGTRLTVL.

This chain joins TRBV19 and TRBJ1-3, with 7 bases that match TRBD1. V lost 6 bases, J lost 2 bases, and 7 bases stayed unmatched. The length of the CDR3 is 15 residues. In germline, CDR1 is LNHDA, CDR2 SQIVND (reference sequence). DNA of the CDR3: TGTGCCAGTAGCAGCGACAGGGTCCCTGGAAACACCATATATTTT. Amino acid sequence: CASSSDRVPGNTIYF. Full variable domain (outside the CDR3, taken from reference TRBV19 and TRBJ1-3): DGGITQSPKYLFRKEGQNVTLSCEQNLNHDAMYWYRQDPGQGLRLIYYSQIVNDFQKGDIAEGYSVSREKKESFPLTVTSAQKNPTAFYLCASSSDRVPGNTIYFGEGSWLTVV.

The chain employs TRBV2 and TRBJ2-2, with 9 bases identical to TRBD1. The CDR3 has 16 amino acids. V lost 1 base and J lost 5; bases outside the gene matches: 5. Germline V gives CDR1 SNHLY, CDR2 FYNNEI. This chain's CDR3 is CASSEEGTGFTGELFF. The CDR3 DNA is TGTGCCAGCAGTGAAGAAGGGACAGGGTTTACCGGGGAGCTGTTTTTT.

V is TRBV7-9 and J is TRBJ1-2; D not resolved. The V end was cut by 0 bases, the J end by 2 bases, with 7 bases between. The V gene's germline CDR1 is SEHNR and CDR2 FQNEAQ (reference sequence). There are 14 residues in the CDR3. CDR3 in amino acids: CASSLAVGNYGYTF. The DNA of the CDR3 is TGTGCCAGCAGCTTAGCAGTCGGGAACTATGGCTACACCTTC. Full variable domain (rest looked up from reference TRBV7-9 and TRBJ1-2): DTGVSQNPRHKITKRGQNVTFRCDPISEHNRLYWYRQTLGQGPEFLTYFQNEAQLEKSRLLSDRFSAERPKGSFSTLEIQRTEQGDSAMYLCASSLAVGNYGYTFGSGTRLTVV.

About this clone itself: Other DNA sequences in this specimen translate into the identical CDR3. The gene calls are TRBV11-2 and TRBJ1-6; 8 bases map to TRBD1. Germline CDR1 SGHAT, CDR2 FQNNGV. Trimming removed 1 base from V and 7 bases from J; junction bases left unmatched: 0. There are 14 residues in the CDR3. DNA for the CDR3: TGTGCCAGCAGCTTAGCAGGGGGCAATTCACCCCTCCACTTT. It codes for CASSLAGGNSPLHF.

The V and J genes are TRBV7-6 and TRBJ2-1, with TRBD2 matching 9 bases. This CDR3 has 15 residues. Germline V gene lookup returns CDR1 SGHVS and CDR2 FNYEAQ. V lost 4 bases and J lost 4; bases outside the gene matches: 5. The CDR3 coding sequence is TGTGCCAGCAGCTCCCCGAGCGGGGGGTACAATGAGCAGTTCTTC. It translates to CASSSPSGGYNEQFF.

The sample holds one count of this clone. The chain recombines TRBV7-2 with TRBJ1-3; D is unresolved. Germline lookup yields CDR1 SGHTA and CDR2 FQGNSA. V lost 5 bases and J lost 4, with 6 bases in between. The CDR3 length is 12 residues. CDR3 nucleotide sequence: TGTGCCAGCAGCGCGAGAGGAAACACCATATATTTT. Its translation: CASSARGNTIYF.

The chain is built from TRBV30 and TRBJ1-6; no reliable D call. Germline CDR1 GTSNPN, CDR2 SVGIG (reference sequence). The CDR3 is 14 residues long. V lost 0 bases, J lost 10 bases, and 13 bases lay in between. CDR3 in DNA: TGTGCCTGGAGTGTAAGCCGGAGTAGATCACCCCTCCACTTT. Protein product: CAWSVSRSRSPLHF.